Listed here is a single TCR beta chain. Its antigen is not identified. This entry belongs to a study of cytomegalovirus exposure and HLA in healthy donors. General study points: According to a later analysis, TCR clusters from the first cohort tended to co-occur in the 120 or so validation repertoires. Researchers reported that a few CMV-associated chains were confirmed in vitro as CMV antigen-specific.

Clones were sequenced by immunoSEQ multiplex PCR, and TCRdb holds only the in-frame ones, with some missing. The sample records some 110,000 clones, approximately 85% being singletons. The CDR3 length is 14 residues. Germline values: CDR1 SGHVS, CDR2 FQNEAQ. Trimming took 6 bases from V and 7 from J; bases not matched to a gene: 6. The sample taken for sequencing was PBMCs. The V call is TRBV7-8, the J call TRBJ1-2, with 12 bases that match TRBD1. This receptor was obtained from a young man in good health and CMV-seronegative. The CDR3: CASSSGTGGFGYTF. The CDR3 region has the DNA TGTGCCAGCAGTTCCGGGACAGGGGGCTTTGGCTACACCTTC.